The present T cell receptor (beta chain) was sequenced within a study of OX40 agonist ivuxolimab in advanced cancers. Turning to the study itself: With ivuxolimab, an agonistic anti-OX40 (CD134) antibody, patients were treated. Overall study results and limits: There were, on average, more expanded clones in CD8+ T cells than in CD4+. Normalized T-cell clonal expansion was also low in a subset of nonresponders.

Remarks on this clone: Its antigen is unknown.

Generated by immunoSEQ multiplex PCR, the TCRdb table keeps only in-frame clones and is missing some. This table has approximately 82,000 clones, about 90% appearing once. Germline loops: CDR1 SEHNR, CDR2 FQNEAQ (reference sequence). V trimming: 5 bases; J trimming: 2 bases; junction bases outside the gene matches: 4. The CDR3 contains 15 residues. The input for sequencing was CD4+ or CD8+ T cells sorted from blood, taken in a trial of the OX40 agonist ivuxolimab. V usage is TRBV7-9 and J usage is TRBJ2-1, with TRBD2 matching over 9 bases. The receptor was isolated from an adult with an advanced solid tumor such as melanoma, head and neck, liver or kidney cancer. DNA for the CDR3: TGTGCCAGCAGCGTGACTAGCGGAACCTACAATGAGCAGTTCTTC. Protein sequence: CASSVTSGTYNEQFF.